This T cell receptor (beta chain) was sequenced in a study of monozygotic twins with inflammatory bowel disease. Blood samples of roughly 2.5 ml were drawn from every donor. Investigators made cDNA in eight separate reactions per sample. TCRdb re-analyzed the 5' RACE reads; it lists each CDR3 protein once, without DNA. Here the sample table reports 300,000 to 400,000 distinct CDR3 sequences. As concerns this clonotype: Its antigen is still unknown.

Study-level points and caveats: On the inverse Simpson index, IBD patients scored lower for TCRbeta diversity than healthy co-twins. Perhaps reflecting limited power, concordant and discordant twins did not differ in repertoire similarity.

The CDR3 spans 15 residues. Per germline, CDR1 MNHNS and CDR2 SASEGT. The chain carries TRBV6-1 and TRBJ2-3; TCRdb names TRBD1, which stays unverified in the absence of DNA. The clonotype was recovered from a human donor with ulcerative colitis or Crohn's disease, or a healthy co-twin of an affected twin (not recorded which). The material sequenced was blood. This CDR3 is CASSPGGLSTDTQYF.